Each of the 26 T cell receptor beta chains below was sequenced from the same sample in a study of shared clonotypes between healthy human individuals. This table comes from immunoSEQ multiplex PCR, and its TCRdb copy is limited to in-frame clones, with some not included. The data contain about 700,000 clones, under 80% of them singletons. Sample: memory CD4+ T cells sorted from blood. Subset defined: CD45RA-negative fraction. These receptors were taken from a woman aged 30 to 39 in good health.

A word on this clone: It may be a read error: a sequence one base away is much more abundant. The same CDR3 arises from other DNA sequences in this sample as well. The CDR3 reads CASSTQRNTEAFF. Written as DNA, the CDR3 is TGTGCCAGCAGCACGCAGAGGAACACTGAAGCTTTCTTT. V and J are TRBV7-3 and TRBJ1-1; the D is unclear. Germline CDR1 and CDR2: SGHTA and FQGTGA. The CDR3 is 13 amino acids. Between the trimmed V and J ends, which lost 5 bases and 1 base, there was a span of 8 bases. The full variable domain, rest sourced from reference TRBV7-3 and TRBJ1-1, is GAGVSQTPSNKVTEKGKYVELRCDPISGHTALYWYRQSLGQGPEFLIYFQGTGAADDSGLPNDRFFAVRPEGSVSTLKIQRTERGDSAVYLCASSTQRNTEAFFGQGTRLTVV.

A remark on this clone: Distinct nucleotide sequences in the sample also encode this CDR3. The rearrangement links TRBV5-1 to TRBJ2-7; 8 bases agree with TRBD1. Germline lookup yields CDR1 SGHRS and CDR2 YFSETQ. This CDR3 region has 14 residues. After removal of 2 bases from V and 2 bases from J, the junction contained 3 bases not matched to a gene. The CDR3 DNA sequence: TGCGCCAGCAGCTTCGGGGACAGGACCTACGAGCAGTACTTC. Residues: CASSFGDRTYEQYF.

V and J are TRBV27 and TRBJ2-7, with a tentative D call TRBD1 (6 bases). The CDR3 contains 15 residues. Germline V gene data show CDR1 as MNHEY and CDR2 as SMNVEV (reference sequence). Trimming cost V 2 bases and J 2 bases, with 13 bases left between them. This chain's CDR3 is CASSLKSGAPYEQYF. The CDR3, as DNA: TGTGCCAGCAGTTTAAAGTCAGGGGCCCCCTACGAGCAGTACTTC.

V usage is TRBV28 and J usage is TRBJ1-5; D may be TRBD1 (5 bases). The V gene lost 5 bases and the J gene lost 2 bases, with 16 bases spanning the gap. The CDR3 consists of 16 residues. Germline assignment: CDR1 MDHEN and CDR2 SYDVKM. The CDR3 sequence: CASSVSGTGGNQPQHF. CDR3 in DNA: TGTGCCAGCAGTGTGTCCGGGACGGGTGGCAATCAGCCCCAGCATTTT.

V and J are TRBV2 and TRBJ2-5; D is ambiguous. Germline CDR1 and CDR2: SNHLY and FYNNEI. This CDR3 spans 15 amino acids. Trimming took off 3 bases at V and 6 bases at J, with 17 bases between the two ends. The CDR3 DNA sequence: TGTGCCAGCAGTGATCCCAGCAGGTTCCGTCAGACCCAGTACTTC. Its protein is CASSDPSRFRQTQYF. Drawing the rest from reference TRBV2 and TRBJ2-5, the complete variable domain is EPEVTQTPSHQVTQMGQEVILRCVPISNHLYFYWYRQILGQKVEFLVSFYNNEISEKSEIFDDQFSVERPDGSNFTLKIRSTKLEDSAMYFCASSDPSRFRQTQYFGPGTRLLVL.

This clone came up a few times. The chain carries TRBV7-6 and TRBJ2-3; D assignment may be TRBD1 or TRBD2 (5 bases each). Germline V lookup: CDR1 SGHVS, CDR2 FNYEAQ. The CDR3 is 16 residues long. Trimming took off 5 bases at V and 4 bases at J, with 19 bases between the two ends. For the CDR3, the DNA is TGTGCCAGCAGCCGTACTCCCACAGGCGGGCCAGATACGCAGTATTTT. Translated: CASSRTPTGGPDTQYF.

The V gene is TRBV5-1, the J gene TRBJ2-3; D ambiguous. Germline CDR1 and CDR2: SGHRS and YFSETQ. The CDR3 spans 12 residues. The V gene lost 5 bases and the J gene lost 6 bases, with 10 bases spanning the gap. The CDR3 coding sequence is TGCGCCAGCAGACAAACGTCCGATACGCAGTATTTT. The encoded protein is CASRQTSDTQYF.

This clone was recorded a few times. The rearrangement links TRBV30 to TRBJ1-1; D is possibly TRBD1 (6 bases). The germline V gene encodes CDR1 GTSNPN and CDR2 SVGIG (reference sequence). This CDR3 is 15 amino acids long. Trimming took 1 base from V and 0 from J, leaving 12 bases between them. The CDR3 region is CAWSAIQGLNTEAFF. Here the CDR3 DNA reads TGTGCCTGGAGTGCAATCCAGGGGTTGAACACTGAAGCTTTCTTT.

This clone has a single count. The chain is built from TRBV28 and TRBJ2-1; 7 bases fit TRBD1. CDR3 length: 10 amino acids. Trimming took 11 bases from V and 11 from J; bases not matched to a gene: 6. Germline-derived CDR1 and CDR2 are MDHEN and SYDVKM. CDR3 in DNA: TGTGCCCGGCCGGGACAGAAGCAGTTCTTC. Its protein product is CARPGQKQFF.

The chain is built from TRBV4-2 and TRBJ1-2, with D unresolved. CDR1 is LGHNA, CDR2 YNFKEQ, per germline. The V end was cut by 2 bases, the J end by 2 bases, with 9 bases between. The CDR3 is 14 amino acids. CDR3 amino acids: CASSQPLGNYGYTF. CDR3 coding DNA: TGTGCCAGCAGCCAACCTCTGGGGAACTATGGCTACACCTTC.

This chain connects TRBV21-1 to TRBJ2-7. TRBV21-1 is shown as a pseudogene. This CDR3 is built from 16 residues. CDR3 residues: CASSKGILGSDYEQYF. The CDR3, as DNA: TGTGCCAGCAGCAAAGGGATCCTGGGGTCAGACTACGAGCAGTACTTC.

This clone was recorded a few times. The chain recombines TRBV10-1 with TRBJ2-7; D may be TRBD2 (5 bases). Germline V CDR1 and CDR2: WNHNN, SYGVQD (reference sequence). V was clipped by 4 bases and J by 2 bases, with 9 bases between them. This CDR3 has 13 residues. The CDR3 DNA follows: TGCGCCAGCAGTGTGGCCGGGACCTACGAGCAGTACTTC. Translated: CASSVAGTYEQYF.

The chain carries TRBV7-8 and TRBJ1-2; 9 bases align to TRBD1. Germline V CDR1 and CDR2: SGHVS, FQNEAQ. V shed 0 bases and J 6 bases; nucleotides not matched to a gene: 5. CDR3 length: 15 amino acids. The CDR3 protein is CASSLARTGEDGYTF. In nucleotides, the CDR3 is TGTGCCAGCAGCTTAGCGCGGACAGGGGAGGATGGCTACACCTTC.

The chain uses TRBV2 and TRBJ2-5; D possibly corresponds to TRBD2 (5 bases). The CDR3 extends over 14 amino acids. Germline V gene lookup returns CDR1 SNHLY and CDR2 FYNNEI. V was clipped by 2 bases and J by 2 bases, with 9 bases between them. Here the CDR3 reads CASSESGLQETQYF. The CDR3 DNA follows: TGTGCCAGCAGTGAATCGGGGTTACAAGAGACCCAGTACTTC.

In nucleotides, the CDR3 is TGTGCCAGCAGCCCCCTCCTAGCGGGAGGTGGGGATACGCAGTATTTT. This encodes CASSPLLAGGGDTQYF. The chain employs TRBV4-2 and TRBJ2-3; 11 positions match TRBD2. The germline V gene encodes CDR1 LGHNA and CDR2 YNFKEQ. This CDR3 has 16 amino acids. V trimming: 4 bases; J trimming: 6 bases; junction bases outside the gene matches: 9.

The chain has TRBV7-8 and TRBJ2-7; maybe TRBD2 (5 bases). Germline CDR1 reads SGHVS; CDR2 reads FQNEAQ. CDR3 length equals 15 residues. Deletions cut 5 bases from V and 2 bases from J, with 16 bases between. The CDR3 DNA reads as TGTGCCAGCAGCCTACGGACTGACACCCCCTACGAGCAGTACTTC. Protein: CASSLRTDTPYEQYF.

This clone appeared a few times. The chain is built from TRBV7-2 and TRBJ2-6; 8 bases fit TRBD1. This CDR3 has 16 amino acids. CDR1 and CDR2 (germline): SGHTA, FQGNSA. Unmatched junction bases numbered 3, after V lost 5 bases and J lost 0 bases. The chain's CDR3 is CASSRQGSSGANVLTF. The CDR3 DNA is TGTGCCAGCAGCCGACAGGGGAGCTCTGGGGCCAACGTCCTGACTTTC.

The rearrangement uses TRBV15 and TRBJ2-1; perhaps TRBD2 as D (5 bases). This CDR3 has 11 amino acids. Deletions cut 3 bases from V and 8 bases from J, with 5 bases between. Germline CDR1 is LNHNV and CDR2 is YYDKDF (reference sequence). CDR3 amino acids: CATSRRDEQFF. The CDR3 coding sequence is TGTGCCACCAGCAGGAGGGATGAGCAGTTCTTC.

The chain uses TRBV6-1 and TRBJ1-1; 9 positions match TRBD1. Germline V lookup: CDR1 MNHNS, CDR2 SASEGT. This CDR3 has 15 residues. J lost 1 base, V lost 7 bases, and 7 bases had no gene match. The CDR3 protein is CASKSQGAPNTEAFF. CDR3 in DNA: TGTGCCAGCAAGTCACAGGGGGCCCCGAACACTGAAGCTTTCTTT.

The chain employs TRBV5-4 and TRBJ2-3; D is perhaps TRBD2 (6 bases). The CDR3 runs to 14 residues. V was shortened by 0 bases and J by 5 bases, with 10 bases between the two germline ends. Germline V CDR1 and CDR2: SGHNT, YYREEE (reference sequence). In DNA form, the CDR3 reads TGTGCCAGCAGCTTGGGGGGGAGGTTAGATACGCAGTATTTT. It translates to CASSLGGRLDTQYF.

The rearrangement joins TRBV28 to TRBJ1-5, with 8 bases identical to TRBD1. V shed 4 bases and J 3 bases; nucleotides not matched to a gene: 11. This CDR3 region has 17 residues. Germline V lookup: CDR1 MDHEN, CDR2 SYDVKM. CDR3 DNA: TGTGCCAGCAGTTCCTCGGCAGGGGGCTGGGTCAATCAGCCCCAGCATTTT. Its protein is CASSSSAGGWVNQPQHF.

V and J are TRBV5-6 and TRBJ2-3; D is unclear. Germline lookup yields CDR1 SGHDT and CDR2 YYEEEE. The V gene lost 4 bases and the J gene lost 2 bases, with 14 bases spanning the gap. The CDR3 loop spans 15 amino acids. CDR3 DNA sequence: TGTGCCAGCAGCCCTACAACCCAAGCCACAGATACGCAGTATTTT. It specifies CASSPTTQATDTQYF.

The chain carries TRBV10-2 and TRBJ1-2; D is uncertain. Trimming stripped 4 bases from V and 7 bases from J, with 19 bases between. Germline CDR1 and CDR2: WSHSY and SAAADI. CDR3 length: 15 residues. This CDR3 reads CASSVPGKGDSGYTF. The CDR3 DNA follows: TGCGCCAGCAGTGTACCCGGGAAGGGCGATAGTGGCTACACCTTC.

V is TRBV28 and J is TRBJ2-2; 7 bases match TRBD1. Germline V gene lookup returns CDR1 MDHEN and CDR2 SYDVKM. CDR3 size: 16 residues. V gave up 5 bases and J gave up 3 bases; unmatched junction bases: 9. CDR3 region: CASSPLGRGYTGELFF. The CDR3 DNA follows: TGTGCCAGCAGTCCCTTGGGCAGGGGGTACACCGGGGAGCTGTTTTTT.

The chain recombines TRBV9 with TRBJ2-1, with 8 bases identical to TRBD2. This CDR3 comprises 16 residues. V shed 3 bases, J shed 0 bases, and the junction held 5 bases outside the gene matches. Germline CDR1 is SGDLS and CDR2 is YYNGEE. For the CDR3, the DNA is TGTGCCAGCAGCGCGATAGCGGGGAGCTCCTACAATGAGCAGTTCTTC. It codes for CASSAIAGSSYNEQFF.

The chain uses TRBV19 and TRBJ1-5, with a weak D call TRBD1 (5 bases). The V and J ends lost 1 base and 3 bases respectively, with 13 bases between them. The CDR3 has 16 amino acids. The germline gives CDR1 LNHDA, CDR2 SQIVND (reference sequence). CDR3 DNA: TGTGCCAGTAGTATAGGACAGCCCCAAAACAATCAGCCCCAGCATTTT. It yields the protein CASSIGQPQNNQPQHF.